The present T cell receptor (beta chain) was sequenced within a study of cytomegalovirus exposure and HLA in healthy donors. Study results and caveats: It was reported that the classifier diagnosed cytomegalovirus status with high specificity and sensitivity in both the original and validation cohorts. In vitro testing confirmed three CMV-associated chains as specific for CMV antigens. Some TCR beta chains (around 160 of them) were listed as cytomegalovirus-associated.

About this clone itself: Its antigen remains unknown.

Generated by immunoSEQ multiplex PCR, the TCRdb table keeps only in-frame clones and is missing some. The data show some 310,000 clones, 70% to 90% seen once. These donors were members of the approximately 120-subject validation cohort, a group separate from the roughly 670-subject first cohort. Germline trimming cut 1 base from V and 1 base from J; bases unmatched to any gene: 9. Germline V lookup: CDR1 SNHLY, CDR2 FYNNEI. The CDR3 is 18 amino acids. This TCR derives from a man between 25 and 39 years old in good health and CMV-seronegative. The chain combines TRBV2 with TRBJ1-1; 10 nucleotides align to TRBD1. Sequencing was carried out using PBMCs. The CDR3 bases are TGTGCCAGCAGTGAAGGGCCGGGACAGGGGTTGAGGAACACTGAAGCTTTCTTT. Its translation: CASSEGPGQGLRNTEAFF.